This TCR beta chain was captured by sequencing in a study of blood T cell repertoires in COVID-19. In the original analysis: It was from reference gene primer amplification that nucleated cell counts were estimated. Assay: immunoSEQ multiplex PCR; the TCRdb copy retains only in-frame clones and omits some. V and J calls and clone size are as listed in that table; D and trimming were resolved from the DNA. The sample has about 380,000 clones, over 65% seen once. The V and J ends lost 7 bases and 2 bases, in that order; junction bases with no gene match: 7. Germline loops: CDR1 MDHEN, CDR2 SYDVKM. This CDR3 has 15 amino acids.

Sample: peripheral blood. This TCR came from a human donor with acute or convalescent COVID-19. The donor label of this sample is uncertain. The V call is TRBV28, the J call TRBJ1-1; 10 bases are shared with TRBD1. CDR3 loop: CASNAGTGVNTEAFF. CDR3 nucleotide sequence: TGTGCCAGCAACGCTGGGACAGGGGTTAACACTGAAGCTTTCTTT.